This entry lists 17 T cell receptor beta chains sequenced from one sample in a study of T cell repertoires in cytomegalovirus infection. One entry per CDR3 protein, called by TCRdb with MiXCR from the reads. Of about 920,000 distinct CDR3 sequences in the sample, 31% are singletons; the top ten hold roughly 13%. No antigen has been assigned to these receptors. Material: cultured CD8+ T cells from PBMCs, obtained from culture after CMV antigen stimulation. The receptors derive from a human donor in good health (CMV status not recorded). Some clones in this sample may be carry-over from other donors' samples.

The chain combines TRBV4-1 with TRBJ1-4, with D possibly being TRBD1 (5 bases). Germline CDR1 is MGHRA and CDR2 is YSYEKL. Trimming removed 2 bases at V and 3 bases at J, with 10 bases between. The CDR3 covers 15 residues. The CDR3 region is CASSQKGVPNEKLFF. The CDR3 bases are TGCGCCAGCAGCCAAAAAGGGGTCCCTAATGAAAAACTGTTTTTT.

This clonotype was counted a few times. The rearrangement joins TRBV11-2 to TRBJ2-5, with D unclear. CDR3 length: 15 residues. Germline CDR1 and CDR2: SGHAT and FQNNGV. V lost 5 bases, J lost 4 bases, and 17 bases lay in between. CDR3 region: CASSGISSYGETQYF. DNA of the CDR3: TGTGCCAGCAGCGGTATAAGCAGCTATGGAGAGACCCAGTACTTC.

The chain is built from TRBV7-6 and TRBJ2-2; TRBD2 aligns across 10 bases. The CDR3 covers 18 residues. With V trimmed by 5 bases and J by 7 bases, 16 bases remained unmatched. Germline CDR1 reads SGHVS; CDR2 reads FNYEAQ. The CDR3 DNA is TGTGCCAGCAGCCCCCAGGCCCAGATAGCGGGGGGTGTCGGGGAGCTGTTTTTT. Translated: CASSPQAQIAGGVGELFF.

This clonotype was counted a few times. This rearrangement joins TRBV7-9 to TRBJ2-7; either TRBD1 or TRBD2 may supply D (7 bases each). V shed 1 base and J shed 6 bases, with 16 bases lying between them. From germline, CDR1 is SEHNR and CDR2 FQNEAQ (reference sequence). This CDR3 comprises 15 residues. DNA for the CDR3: TGTGCCAGCAGCTTAGGGGGAGGGGGCTCCGGCGAGCAGTACTTC. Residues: CASSLGGGGSGEQYF.

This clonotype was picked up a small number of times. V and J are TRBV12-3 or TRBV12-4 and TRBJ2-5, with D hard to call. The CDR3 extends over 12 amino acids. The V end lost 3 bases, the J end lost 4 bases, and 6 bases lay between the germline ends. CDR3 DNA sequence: TGTGCCAGCAGTTTTAATCCAGAGACCCAGTACTTC. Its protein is CASSFNPETQYF.

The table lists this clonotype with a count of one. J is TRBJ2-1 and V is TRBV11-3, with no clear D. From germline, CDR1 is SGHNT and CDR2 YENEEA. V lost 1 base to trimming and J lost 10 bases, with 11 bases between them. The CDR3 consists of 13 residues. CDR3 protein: CASSLARTSEQFF. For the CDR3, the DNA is TGTGCCAGCAGCTTAGCTAGGACCTCCGAGCAGTTCTTC.

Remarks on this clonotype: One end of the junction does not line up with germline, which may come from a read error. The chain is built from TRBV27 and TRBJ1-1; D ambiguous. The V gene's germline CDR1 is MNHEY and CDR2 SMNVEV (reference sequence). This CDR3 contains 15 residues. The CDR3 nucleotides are TGTCCCAGCAGTTTAAACGGACTGCTCTTGAATGAAGCTTTCTTT. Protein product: CPSSLNGLLLNEAFF.

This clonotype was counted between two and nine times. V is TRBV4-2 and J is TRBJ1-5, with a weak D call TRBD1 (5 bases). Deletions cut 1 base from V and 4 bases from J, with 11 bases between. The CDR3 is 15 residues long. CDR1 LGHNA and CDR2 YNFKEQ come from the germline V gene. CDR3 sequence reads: CASSQASGGNQPQHF. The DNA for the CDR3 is TGTGCCAGCAGCCAAGCTTCGGGGGGGAATCAGCCCCAGCATTTT.

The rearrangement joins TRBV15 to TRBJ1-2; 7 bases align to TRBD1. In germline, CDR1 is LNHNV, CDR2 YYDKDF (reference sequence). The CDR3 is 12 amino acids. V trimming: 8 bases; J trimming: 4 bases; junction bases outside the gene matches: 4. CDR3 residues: CATQDRVYGYTF. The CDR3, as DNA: TGTGCCACCCAAGACAGGGTCTATGGCTACACCTTC.

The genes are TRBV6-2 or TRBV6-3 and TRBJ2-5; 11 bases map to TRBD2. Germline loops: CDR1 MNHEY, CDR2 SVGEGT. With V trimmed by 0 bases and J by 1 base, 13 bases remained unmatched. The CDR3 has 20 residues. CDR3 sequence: CASSYSASSGGARGQETQYF. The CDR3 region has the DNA TGTGCCAGCAGTTACTCGGCGAGTAGCGGGGGGGCCCGTGGCCAAGAGACCCAGTACTTC.

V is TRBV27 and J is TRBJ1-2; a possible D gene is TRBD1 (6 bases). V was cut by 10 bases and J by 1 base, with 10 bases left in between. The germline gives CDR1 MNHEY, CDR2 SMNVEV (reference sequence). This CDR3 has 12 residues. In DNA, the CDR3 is TGTGCCACCGCACAGGGTAACTATGGCTACACCTTC. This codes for CATAQGNYGYTF.

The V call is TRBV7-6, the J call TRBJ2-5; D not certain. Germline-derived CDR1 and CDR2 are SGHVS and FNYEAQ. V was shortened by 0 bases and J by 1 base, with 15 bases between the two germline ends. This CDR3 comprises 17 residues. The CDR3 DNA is TGTGCCAGCAGCTTAGCTATAGGGATCCGATCCCAAGAGACCCAGTACTTC. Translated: CASSLAIGIRSQETQYF.

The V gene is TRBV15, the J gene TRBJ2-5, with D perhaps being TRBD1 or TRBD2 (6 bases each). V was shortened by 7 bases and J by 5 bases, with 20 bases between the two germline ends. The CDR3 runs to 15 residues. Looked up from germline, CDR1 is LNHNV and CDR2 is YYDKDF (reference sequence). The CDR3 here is CATTLGGSPRETQYF. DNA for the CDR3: TGTGCCACCACTCTGGGGGGCTCCCCCCGGGAGACCCAGTACTTC. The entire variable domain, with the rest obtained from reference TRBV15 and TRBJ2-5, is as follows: DAMVIQNPRYQVTQFGKPVTLSCSQTLNHNVMYWYQQKSSQAPKLLFHYYDKDFNNEADTPDNFQSRRPNTSFCFLDIRSPGLGDTAMYLCATTLGGSPRETQYFGPGTRLLVL.

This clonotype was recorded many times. CDR3 in DNA: TGTGCCAGCAGCCCAGAATCCTACAATGAGCAGTTCTTC. It codes for CASSPESYNEQFF. This sequence joins TRBV7-3 and TRBJ2-1; D gene uncertain. CDR3 length equals 13 residues. Germline V gives CDR1 SGHTA, CDR2 FQGTGA. V was trimmed by 5 bases and J by 1 base, leaving 6 bases between them.

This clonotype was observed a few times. CDR3 sequence: CASSDLTSGASYEQYF. The CDR3 nucleotides are TGCGCCAGCAGTGACCTGACTAGCGGGGCCTCCTACGAGCAGTACTTC. The chain has TRBV10-2 and TRBJ2-7, with 11 bases identical to TRBD2. Germline values: CDR1 WSHSY, CDR2 SAAADI. The CDR3 runs 16 residues. V was clipped by 3 bases and J by 0 bases; unmatched bases: 4.

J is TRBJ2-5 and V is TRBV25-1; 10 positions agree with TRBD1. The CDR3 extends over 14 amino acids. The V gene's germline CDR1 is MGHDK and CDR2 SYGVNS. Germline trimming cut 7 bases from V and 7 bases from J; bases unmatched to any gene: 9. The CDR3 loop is CASTGTGDRGTQYF. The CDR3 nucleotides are TGTGCCAGCACCGGGACAGGGGATCGGGGGACCCAGTACTTC.

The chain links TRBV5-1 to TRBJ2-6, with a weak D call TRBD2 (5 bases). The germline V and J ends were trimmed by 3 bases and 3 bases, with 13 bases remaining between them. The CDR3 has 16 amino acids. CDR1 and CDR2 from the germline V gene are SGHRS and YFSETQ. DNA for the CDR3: TGCGCCAGCAGCTCCACCCGAGGGTATGGGGCCAACGTCCTGACTTTC. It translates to CASSSTRGYGANVLTF.